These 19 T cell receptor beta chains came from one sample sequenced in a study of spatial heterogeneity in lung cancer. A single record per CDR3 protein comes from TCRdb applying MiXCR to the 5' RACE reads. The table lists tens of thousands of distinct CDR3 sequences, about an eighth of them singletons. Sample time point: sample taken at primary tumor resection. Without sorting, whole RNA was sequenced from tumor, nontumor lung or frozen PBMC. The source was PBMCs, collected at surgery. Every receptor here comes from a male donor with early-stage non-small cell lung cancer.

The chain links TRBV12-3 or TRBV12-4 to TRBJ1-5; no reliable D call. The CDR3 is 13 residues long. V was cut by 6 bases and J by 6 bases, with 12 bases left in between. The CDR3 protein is CASSSNRIQPQHF. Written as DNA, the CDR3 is TGTGCCAGCAGCTCAAACCGAATTCAGCCCCAGCATTTT.

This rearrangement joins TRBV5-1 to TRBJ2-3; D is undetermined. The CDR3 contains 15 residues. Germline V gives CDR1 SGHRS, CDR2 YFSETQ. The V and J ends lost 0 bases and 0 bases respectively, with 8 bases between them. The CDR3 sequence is CASSLVAASTDTQYF. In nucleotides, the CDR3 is TGCGCCAGCAGCTTGGTGGCTGCTAGCACAGATACGCAGTATTTT.

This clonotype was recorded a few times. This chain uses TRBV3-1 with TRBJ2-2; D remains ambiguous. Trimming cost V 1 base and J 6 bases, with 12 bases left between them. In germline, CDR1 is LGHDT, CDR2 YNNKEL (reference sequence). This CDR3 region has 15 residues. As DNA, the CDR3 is TGTGCCAGCAGCCAAGTGGTGGCATCCCCCGGGGAGCTGTTTTTT. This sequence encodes CASSQVVASPGELFF.

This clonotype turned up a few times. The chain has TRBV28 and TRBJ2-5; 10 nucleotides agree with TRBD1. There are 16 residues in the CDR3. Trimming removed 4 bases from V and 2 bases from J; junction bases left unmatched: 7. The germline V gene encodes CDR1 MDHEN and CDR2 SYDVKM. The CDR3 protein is CASSSRTGGFQETQYF. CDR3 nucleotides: TGTGCCAGCAGTTCACGGACAGGGGGATTTCAAGAGACCCAGTACTTC.

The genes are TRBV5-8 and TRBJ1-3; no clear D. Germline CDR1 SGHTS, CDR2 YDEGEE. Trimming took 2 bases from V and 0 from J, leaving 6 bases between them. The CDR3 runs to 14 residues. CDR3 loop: CASSFRSSGNTIYF. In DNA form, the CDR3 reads TGTGCCAGCAGCTTTCGTAGCTCTGGAAACACCATATATTTT.

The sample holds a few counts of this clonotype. CDR3 DNA: TGCAGTGCCCCGACCGGACGGGTAGAAGTGGCTTTCTTT. As protein: CSAPTGRVEVAFF. V is TRBV20-1 and J is TRBJ1-1, with unresolved D. This CDR3 has 13 amino acids. Germline V CDR1 and CDR2: DFQATT, SNEGSKA (reference sequence). Trimming shortened V by 6 bases and J by 11 bases, and 22 bases separated the two germline ends.

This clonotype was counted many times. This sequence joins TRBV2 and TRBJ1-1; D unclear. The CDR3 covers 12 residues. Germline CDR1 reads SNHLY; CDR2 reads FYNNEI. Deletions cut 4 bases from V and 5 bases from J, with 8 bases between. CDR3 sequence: CASSVPGTEAFF. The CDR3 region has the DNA TGTGCCAGCAGTGTGCCGGGGACTGAAGCTTTCTTT.

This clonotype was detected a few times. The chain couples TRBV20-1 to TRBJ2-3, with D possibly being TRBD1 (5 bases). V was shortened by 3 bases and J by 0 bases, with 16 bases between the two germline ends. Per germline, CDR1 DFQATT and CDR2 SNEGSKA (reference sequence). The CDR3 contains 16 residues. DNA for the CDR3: TGCAGTGCTAGTGCGAGGACAAGCGCTAGCACAGATACGCAGTATTTT. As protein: CSASARTSASTDTQYF.

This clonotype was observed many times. The CDR3 sequence is CASSTGGSPDTQYF. CDR3 DNA: TGTGCCAGCAGCACAGGGGGATCACCAGATACGCAGTATTTT. This chain links TRBV2 with TRBJ2-3; 8 nucleotides match TRBD1. This CDR3 comprises 14 residues. The V and J ends lost 6 bases and 4 bases, in that order; junction bases with no gene match: 6. Germline assignment: CDR1 SNHLY and CDR2 FYNNEI.

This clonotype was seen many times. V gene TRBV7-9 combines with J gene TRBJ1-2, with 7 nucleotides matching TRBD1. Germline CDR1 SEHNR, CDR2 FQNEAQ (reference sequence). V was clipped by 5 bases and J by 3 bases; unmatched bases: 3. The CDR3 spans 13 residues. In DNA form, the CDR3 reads TGTGCCAGCAGCGGCGGGACAGACTATGGCTACACCTTC. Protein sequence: CASSGGTDYGYTF.

CDR3 sequence: CASSLSLRDSPLHF. DNA of the CDR3: TGTGCCAGCAGTTTGAGCCTCAGGGATTCACCCCTCCACTTT. The rearrangement joins TRBV28 to TRBJ1-6, with D tentatively TRBD1 (5 bases). The CDR3 consists of 14 residues. Trimming removed 3 bases from V and 8 bases from J, with 11 bases in between. CDR1 MDHEN and CDR2 SYDVKM come from the germline V gene.

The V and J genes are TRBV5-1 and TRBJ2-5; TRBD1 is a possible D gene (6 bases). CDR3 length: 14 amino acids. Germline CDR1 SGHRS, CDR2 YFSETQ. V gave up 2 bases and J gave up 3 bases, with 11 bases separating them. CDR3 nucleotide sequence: TGCGCCAGCAGCTTAGGACAGACGGAAGAGACCCAGTACTTC. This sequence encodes CASSLGQTEETQYF.

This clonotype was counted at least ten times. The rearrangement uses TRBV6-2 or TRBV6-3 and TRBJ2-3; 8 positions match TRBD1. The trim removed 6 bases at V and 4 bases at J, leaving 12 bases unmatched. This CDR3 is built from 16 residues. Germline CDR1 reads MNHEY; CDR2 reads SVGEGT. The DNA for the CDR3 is TGTGCCAGCAGCCCCCTAAGGACAGGGCCTGCAGATACGCAGTATTTT. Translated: CASSPLRTGPADTQYF.

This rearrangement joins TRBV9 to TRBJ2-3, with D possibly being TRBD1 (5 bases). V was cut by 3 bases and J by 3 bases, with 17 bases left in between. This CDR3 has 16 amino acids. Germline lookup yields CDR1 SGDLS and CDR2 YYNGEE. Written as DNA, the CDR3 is TGTGCCAGCAGCGCAAGACAGACTGCACCTACAGATACGCAGTATTTT. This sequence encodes CASSARQTAPTDTQYF.

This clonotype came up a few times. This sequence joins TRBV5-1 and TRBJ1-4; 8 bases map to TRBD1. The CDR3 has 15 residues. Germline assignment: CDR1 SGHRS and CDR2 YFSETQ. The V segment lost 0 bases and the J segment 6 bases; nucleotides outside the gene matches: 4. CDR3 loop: CASSLVPGQDEKLFF. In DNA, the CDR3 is TGCGCCAGCAGCTTGGTTCCGGGACAGGATGAAAAACTGTTTTTT.

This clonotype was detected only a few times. The CDR3 is CASRRDANTGELFF. CDR3 nucleotides: TGTGCCAGCAGGAGAGACGCGAACACCGGGGAGCTGTTTTTT. The chain links TRBV14 to TRBJ2-2; D uncertain. The CDR3 totals 14 residues. V was clipped by 6 bases and J by 0 bases, with 8 bases between them. Looked up from germline, CDR1 is SGHDN and CDR2 is FVKESK.

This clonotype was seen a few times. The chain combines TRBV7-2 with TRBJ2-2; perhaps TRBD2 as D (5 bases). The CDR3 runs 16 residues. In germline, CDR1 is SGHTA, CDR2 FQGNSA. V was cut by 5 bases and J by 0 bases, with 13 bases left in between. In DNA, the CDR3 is TGTGCCAGCAGCGGAGAGGACTTTCCGAACACCGGGGAGCTGTTTTTT. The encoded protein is CASSGEDFPNTGELFF.

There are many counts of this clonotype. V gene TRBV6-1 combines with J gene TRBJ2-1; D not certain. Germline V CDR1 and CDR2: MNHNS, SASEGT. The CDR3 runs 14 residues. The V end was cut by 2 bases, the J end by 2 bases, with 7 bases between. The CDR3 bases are TGTGCCAGCAGTGAACGGCAGGCCTACAATGAGCAGTTCTTC. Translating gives CASSERQAYNEQFF.

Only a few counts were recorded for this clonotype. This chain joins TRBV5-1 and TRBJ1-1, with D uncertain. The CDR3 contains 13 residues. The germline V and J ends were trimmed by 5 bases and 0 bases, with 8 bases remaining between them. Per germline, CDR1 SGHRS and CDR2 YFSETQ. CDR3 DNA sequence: TGCGCCAGCAGGGCAGTCATGAACACTGAAGCTTTCTTT. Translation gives CASRAVMNTEAFF.